A single sample gave rise to the 27 T cell receptor beta chains below, sequenced in a study of T cell clonality in common variable immunodeficiency. Profiling relied on immunoSEQ multiplex PCR, and the TCRdb table lists in-frame clones only, not all of them. The sample is made up of around 47,000 clones, none counted only once. The source material was peripheral blood mononuclear cells. The receptors were gathered from a person between 18 and 69 years old in good health.

This clone showed up many times. The read stops 3 residues short of the end of the CDR3; the missing end is completed from the germline J gene. The chain has TRBV7-2 and TRBJ2-3; D gene uncertain. V lost 7 bases, J lost 2 bases, and 10 bases lay in between. From germline, CDR1 is SGHTA and CDR2 FQGNSA. The CDR3 has 13 amino acids. The part of the CDR3 DNA that was read is TGTGCCAGCACCCGACTTTCCACAGATACG. Translated: CASTRLSTDT. The full-length CDR3 reads as CASTRLSTDTQYF.

There are many counts of this clone. The sequence runs out 3 residues before the end of the CDR3; the remainder is reconstructed from the germline J gene. The chain has TRBV6-1 and TRBJ2-1, with TRBD2 matching over 12 bases. The CDR3 has 16 residues. V was clipped by 2 bases and J by 9 bases; unmatched bases: 8. CDR1 is MNHNS, CDR2 SASEGT, per germline. CDR3 protein: CASSETLAGGRGEQFF. The sequenced CDR3 bases are TGTGCCAGCAGTGAAACTCTAGCGGGGGGGCGGGGTGAG.

This clone was seen more than once but under ten times. The germline gene is not matched at one end of the junction; a read error may be the cause. Read data end 3 residues before the CDR3 end; the end is taken from the germline J gene. V usage is TRBV5-1 and J usage is TRBJ2-1, with D perhaps matching TRBD2 (7 bases). This CDR3 contains 13 residues. Germline V gives CDR1 SGHRS, CDR2 YFSETQ. CDR3 loop: CTSSLWGGLEQFF. CDR3 bases read: TGCACCAGCAGCTTGTGGGGGGGGCTTGAG.

This clone was detected only a few times. The observed sequence ends 3 residues before the CDR3 terminus, with the missing tail filled in from the germline J gene. This sequence joins TRBV7-9 and TRBJ2-7, with 8 bases identical to TRBD2. V lost 6 bases and J lost 4; bases outside the gene matches: 8. The CDR3 consists of 14 residues. Germline-derived CDR1 and CDR2 are SEHNR and FQNEAQ (reference sequence). Incomplete CDR3 DNA: TGTGCCAGCAGTTATTACGGGGGGGGGTACGAG. Encoded protein: CASSYYGGGYE. The CDR3 as a whole reads CASSYYGGGYEQYF.

This clone was observed at least ten times. The read is 3 residues too short to cover the CDR3 end, so that end is filled in from the germline J gene. The V call is TRBV19, the J call TRBJ1-1, with D hard to call. The CDR3 is made up of 14 amino acids. Trimming took off 1 base at V and 0 bases at J, with 6 bases between the two ends. Germline assignment: CDR1 LNHDA and CDR2 SQIVND (reference sequence). The chain's CDR3 is CASSIALMNTEAFF. CDR3 DNA, as far as it was read: TGTGCCAGTAGTATAGCCCTTATGAACACTGAA.

This clone was recorded at least ten times. The sequence runs out 3 residues before the end of the CDR3; the remainder is reconstructed from the germline J gene. This chain links TRBV6-1 with TRBJ2-7; tentative D call: TRBD1 (5 bases). V lost 3 bases and J lost 1, with 10 bases in between. Looked up from germline, CDR1 is MNHNS and CDR2 is SASEGT. The CDR3 has 14 residues. The CDR3 sequence is CASSEGPRSYEQYF. The CDR3 bases that were read are TGTGCCAGCAGTGAGGGGCCCCGGTCCTACGAG.

This clone was seen a few times. From the germline J gene comes the end of the CDR3, since the read stops 3 residues before it. The V call is TRBV7-9, the J call TRBJ1-3; no clear D gene. The CDR3 consists of 14 residues. Germline values: CDR1 SEHNR, CDR2 FQNEAQ (reference sequence). V was cut by 2 bases and J by 0 bases, with 5 bases left in between. CDR3 DNA, as far as it was read: TGTGCCAGCAGCTTAACGGTCTCTGGAAACACC. Its translation: CASSLTVSGNT. The CDR3 in its entirety is CASSLTVSGNTIYF.

This clone was detected a few times. A read error may produce the germline difference seen at one junction end. The sequenced fragment ends 3 residues before the CDR3 boundary, so the rest is inferred from the germline J gene. This chain connects TRBV7-9 to TRBJ2-1; 8 positions match TRBD2. Per the germline V gene, CDR1 is SEHNR and CDR2 is FQNEAQ (reference sequence). The CDR3 has 15 amino acids. The sequenced part of the CDR3 DNA is TGTGCCAGCAGCTTAGGGGCTAGCGGGTACAGTGAG. This translates into CASSLGASGYSE. The CDR3 in full is CASSLGASGYSEQFF.

There are many counts of this clone. The DNA ends 3 residues before the CDR3 does, and the rest of the CDR3 is filled in from the germline J gene. The gene calls are TRBV2 and TRBJ2-7; D might be TRBD1 (5 bases). V was cut by 7 bases and J by 2 bases, with 12 bases left in between. The CDR3 has 13 amino acids. Germline V CDR1 and CDR2: SNHLY, FYNNEI. CDR3 bases read: TGTGCCAGCACTGCGACAGCAACCTACGAG. This sequence encodes CASTATATYE. In full, the CDR3 reads CASTATATYEQYF.

This clone occurred many times. The read gets to within 3 residues of the CDR3 end, and the germline J gene fills in the rest. This rearrangement joins TRBV19 to TRBJ2-1; D call uncertain. The germline V and J ends were trimmed by 6 bases and 8 bases, with 5 bases remaining between them. This CDR3 has 10 residues. Germline loops: CDR1 LNHDA, CDR2 SQIVND (reference sequence). The part of the CDR3 DNA that was read is TGTGCCAGTAGATCCGATGAG. Protein product: CASRSDE. The full CDR3 sequence reads CASRSDEQFF. The variable domain in full, with the rest retrieved from reference TRBV19 and TRBJ2-1, is DGGITQSPKYLFRKEGQNVTLSCEQNLNHDAMYWYRQDPGQGLRLIYYSQIVNDFQKGDIAEGYSVSREKKESFPLTVTSAQKNPTAFYLCASRSDEQFFGPGTRLTVL.

This clone turned up a few times. The CDR3 end falls 3 residues outside the read, so it is completed with the germline J gene. The rearrangement uses TRBV19 and TRBJ1-2; 12 bases line up with TRBD1. The J segment lost 7 bases and the V segment lost 4 bases, leaving 7 bases of the junction unmatched. Germline loops: CDR1 LNHDA, CDR2 SQIVND (reference sequence). The length of the CDR3 is 15 residues. Partial CDR3 DNA: TGTGCCAGTAGTACCCTGGGACAGGGGGCATTTGGC. Protein sequence: CASSTLGQGAFG. The entire CDR3 reads CASSTLGQGAFGYTF.

This clone occurred many times. The read comes to an end 3 residues before the CDR3 does, leaving the germline J gene to fill in the end. The rearrangement uses TRBV6-1 and TRBJ1-5; 9 bases match TRBD1. V was pared by 4 bases and J by 6 bases, with 7 bases of the junction left unmatched. This CDR3 region has 15 residues. CDR1 MNHNS and CDR2 SASEGT come from the germline V gene. CDR3 bases read: TGTGCCAGCAGTGCTGGACAGGGGAACGGTCAGCCC. Protein sequence: CASSAGQGNGQP. From start to end, the CDR3 is CASSAGQGNGQPQHF.

In this sample, this clone turned up a few times. Coverage ceases 3 residues before the CDR3 finishes, and the germline J gene fills in the end. The chain joins TRBV7-3 to TRBJ2-5; 11 bases align to TRBD1. The germline CDR1 and CDR2 sequences are SGHTA and FQGTGA. V shed 5 bases and J 4 bases; nucleotides not matched to a gene: 3. The CDR3 is 14 residues long. Incomplete CDR3 DNA: TGTGCCAGCAGCCAGGGACAGGGGGGAGAGACC. Amino acid sequence: CASSQGQGGET. The complete CDR3 reads CASSQGQGGETQYF. The full variable domain, in which reference TRBV7-3 and TRBJ2-5 provide the parts outside the CDR3, is GAGVSQTPSNKVTEKGKYVELRCDPISGHTALYWYRQSLGQGPEFLIYFQGTGAADDSGLPNDRFFAVRPEGSVSTLKIQRTERGDSAVYLCASSQGQGGETQYFGPGTRLLVL.

This clone was detected many times. The read halts 3 residues ahead of the CDR3 end, with the missing end drawn from the germline J gene. The V call is TRBV2, the J call TRBJ2-5; D is unclear. Germline V gene lookup returns CDR1 SNHLY and CDR2 FYNNEI. V was cut by 9 bases and J by 1 base, with 9 bases left in between. There are 12 residues in the CDR3. Incomplete CDR3 DNA: TGTGCCAGTGGGCTGTCCCAAGAGACC. Translated, it gives CASGLSQET. The complete CDR3 protein is CASGLSQETQYF.

Of note for this clone: Read coverage stops 3 residues before the CDR3 terminus; the germline J gene supplies the remainder. V usage is TRBV18 and J usage is TRBJ2-5; D not resolved. Looked up from germline, CDR1 is KGHSH and CDR2 is LQKENI. The V end lost 2 bases, the J end lost 1 base, and 8 bases lay between the germline ends. The CDR3 runs 14 residues. CDR3: CASSPTGSQETQYF. The covered CDR3 bases are TGTGCCAGCTCACCAACCGGGTCCCAAGAGACC.

This clone was detected ten times or more. The missing CDR3 end, 3 residues past where the read stops, is filled in from the germline J gene. The rearrangement joins TRBV30 to TRBJ2-7, with 9 positions matching TRBD2. This CDR3 contains 14 residues. The V and J ends lost 3 bases and 2 bases, in that order; junction bases with no gene match: 5. Looked up from germline, CDR1 is GTSNPN and CDR2 is SVGIG (reference sequence). The CDR3 region is CAWRRTSVPYEQYF. CDR3 bases read: TGTGCCTGGAGGCGGACTAGCGTCCCCTACGAG.

This clone was seen many times. From the germline J gene comes the end of the CDR3, since the read stops 3 residues before it. V and J are TRBV6-1 and TRBJ1-4; the match to TRBD1 covers 7 bases. Per germline, CDR1 MNHNS and CDR2 SASEGT. J gave up 5 bases and V 3 bases, and 3 bases lay outside the gene matches. This CDR3 contains 14 residues. The CDR3 bases that were read are TGTGCCAGCAGTGACCCAGGGGGGAATGAAAAA. Its protein is CASSDPGGNEK. The entire CDR3 protein reads CASSDPGGNEKLFF.

In this sample, this clone turned up many times. The read is 3 residues too short to cover the CDR3 end, so that end is filled in from the germline J gene. The chain links TRBV5-1 to TRBJ2-3; 7 nucleotides match TRBD2. Trimming cost V 0 bases and J 2 bases; bases outside gene matches: 6. Looked up from germline, CDR1 is SGHRS and CDR2 is YFSETQ. The CDR3 sequence is 16 residues long. Here the CDR3 reads CASSLVGLADTDTQYF. CDR3 DNA (partial): TGCGCCAGCAGCTTGGTTGGGCTAGCGGACACAGATACG.

In this sample, this clone turned up many times. CDR3 in amino acids: CASSLASAGQSYEQYF. The part of the CDR3 DNA that was read is TGCGCCAGCAGCTTGGCCTCGGCGGGACAGAGCTACGAG. This chain uses TRBV5-1 with TRBJ2-7, with a possible D match to TRBD1 (7 bases). The CDR3 end falls 3 residues outside the read, so it is completed with the germline J gene. The ends were cut back, 0 bases at V and 3 bases at J, with 16 bases in the middle. The length of the CDR3 is 16 residues. In germline, CDR1 is SGHRS, CDR2 YFSETQ.

Many counts were recorded for this clone. The read finishes 3 residues shy of the CDR3 end, and the germline J gene is used to complete it. The chain combines TRBV30 with TRBJ1-1, with 7 nucleotides matching TRBD1. The CDR3 loop spans 13 amino acids. V lost 4 bases to trimming and J lost 3 bases; unmatched junction nucleotides: 5. CDR1 GTSNPN and CDR2 SVGIG come from the germline V gene (reference sequence). Incomplete CDR3 DNA: TGTGCCTGGACCGGGGACAGCTACACTGAA. This codes for CAWTGDSYTE. The complete CDR3 sequence is CAWTGDSYTEAFF.

A remark on this clone: The read terminates 3 residues ahead of where the CDR3 ends, so the germline J gene completes it. The V gene is TRBV29-1, the J gene TRBJ2-5, with 11 bases identical to TRBD2. The junction had 9 bases not matched to a gene; V was cut back by 7 bases and J by 2 bases. Germline-derived CDR1 and CDR2 are SQVTM and ANQGSEA. CDR3 length: 15 residues. The CDR3 loop is CSAKTSGAPQETQYF. CDR3 bases read: TGCAGCGCCAAGACTAGCGGGGCACCGCAAGAGACC.

This clone was seen at least ten times. Coverage ceases 3 residues before the CDR3 finishes, and the germline J gene fills in the end. J is TRBJ1-1 and V is TRBV18; D unresolved. The germline V and J ends were trimmed by 5 bases and 6 bases, with 13 bases remaining between them. Germline values: CDR1 KGHSH, CDR2 LQKENI. The CDR3 runs 13 residues. The CDR3 loop is CASSGDFGAEAFF. The CDR3 DNA, read in part, is TGTGCCAGCTCAGGTGATTTCGGGGCTGAA.

The sample holds a few counts of this clone. The CDR3 end is not reached by the read, which stops 3 residues before it; the germline J gene fills it in. V is TRBV5-1 and J is TRBJ2-3; tentative D call: TRBD1 (6 bases). Trimming stripped 0 bases from V and 8 bases from J, with 19 bases between. The CDR3 runs 16 residues. Germline-derived CDR1 and CDR2 are SGHRS and YFSETQ. CDR3 residues: CASSLAAEQGRGTQYF. CDR3 bases read: TGCGCCAGCAGCTTGGCCGCGGAACAGGGTCGCGGTACG. Full variable domain (missing parts from reference TRBV5-1 and TRBJ2-3): KAGVTQTPRYLIKTRGQQVTLSCSPISGHRSVSWYQQTPGQGLQFLFEYFSETQRNKGNFPGRFSGRQFSNSRSEMNVSTLELGDSALYLCASSLAAEQGRGTQYFGPGTRLTVL.

The table lists this clone with many counts. The read terminates 3 residues before the CDR3 end, so the remaining end is supplied by the germline J gene. This rearrangement joins TRBV18 to TRBJ2-6, with 8 bases fitting TRBD2. In germline, CDR1 is KGHSH, CDR2 LQKENI. The CDR3 consists of 17 residues. V shed 3 bases and J 3 bases; nucleotides not matched to a gene: 7. Partial CDR3 DNA: TGTGCCAGCTCACCGACCTCGGGGGGGATTGGGGCCAACGTC. Translated, it gives CASSPTSGGIGANV. The whole CDR3 sequence is CASSPTSGGIGANVLTF.

This clone was seen repeatedly, ten times or more. The read stops 3 residues short of the end of the CDR3; the missing end is completed from the germline J gene. This chain links TRBV5-1 with TRBJ1-2, with 12 bases that match TRBD1. Germline values: CDR1 SGHRS, CDR2 YFSETQ. V lost 0 bases, J lost 4 bases, and 4 bases stayed unmatched. The CDR3 loop spans 16 amino acids. CDR3 amino acids: CASSLDGTGGLYGYTF. The CDR3 bases that were read are TGCGCCAGCAGCTTGGATGGGACAGGGGGCCTCTATGGC.

Many counts were recorded for this clone. The missing CDR3 end, 3 residues past where the read stops, is filled in from the germline J gene. The rearrangement joins TRBV20-1 to TRBJ1-2, with a weak D call TRBD1 (6 bases). Trimming left V 6 bases short and J 7 bases short, with 24 bases between. The CDR3 is made up of 15 amino acids. From germline, CDR1 is DFQATT and CDR2 SNEGSKA (reference sequence). CDR3 in amino acids: CSAQRTQGHLSGYTF. Incomplete CDR3 DNA: TGCAGTGCCCAAAGGACTCAGGGACACCTCTCTGGC.

Ten or more counts support this clone. Partial CDR3 DNA: TGTGCCAGCAGTTACGCCTTAAGGGGACTCTATGGC. It is translated as CASSYALRGLYG. From start to end, the CDR3 is CASSYALRGLYGYTF. The chain recombines TRBV6-2 or TRBV6-3 with TRBJ1-2, with D possibly matching TRBD1 (5 bases). The read ends 3 residues shy of where the CDR3 ends; the end is completed using the germline J gene. V was trimmed by 2 bases and J by 4 bases, leaving 14 bases between them. Germline lookup yields CDR1 MNHEY and CDR2 SVGEGT. CDR3 length: 15 residues.